Each of the 24 T cell receptor beta chains below was sequenced from the same sample in a study of cytomegalovirus exposure and HLA in healthy donors. 13 Jbeta primers and 60 Vbeta primers were used for the PCR. This table comes from immunoSEQ multiplex PCR, and its TCRdb copy is limited to in-frame clones, with some not included. The table shows approximately 160,000 clones, with approximately 80% occurring only once. The sequenced material came from PBMCs. These receptors were collected from a woman aged 50 to 60 in good health and CMV-seropositive.

V usage is TRBV10-3 and J usage is TRBJ2-7; 9 nucleotides line up with TRBD1. CDR3 length: 16 residues. CDR1 and CDR2 (germline): ENHRY, SYGVKD. The junction had 9 bases not matched to a gene; V was cut back by 4 bases and J by 2 bases. As DNA, the CDR3 is TGTGCCATCAGTGGGGGGCCCGGGACAGGGACCTACGAGCAGTACTTC. Translating it yields CAISGGPGTGTYEQYF.

The J gene is TRBJ2-7, the V gene TRBV19; 8 bases fit TRBD1. The germline gives CDR1 LNHDA, CDR2 SQIVND (reference sequence). There are 14 residues in the CDR3. V shed 1 base and J 3 bases; nucleotides not matched to a gene: 2. CDR3 nucleotide sequence: TGTGCCAGTAGTATAGCAGGGACAGGCTACGAGCAGTACTTC. It yields the protein CASSIAGTGYEQYF.

The V gene is TRBV5-1, the J gene TRBJ1-1, with 7 bases that match TRBD1. The CDR3 totals 17 residues. Germline-derived CDR1 and CDR2 are SGHRS and YFSETQ. J was trimmed by 0 bases and V by 4 bases; bases with no gene match: 12. The DNA of the CDR3 is TGCGCCAGCAGCGGCCCCAGGGGGGATACAATGAACACTGAAGCTTTCTTT. It encodes CASSGPRGDTMNTEAFF.

CDR3 in amino acids: CASSSRDSGSQPQHF. DNA of the CDR3: TGTGCCAGCAGCTCCCGGGACTCTGGAAGTCAGCCCCAGCATTTT. The V gene is TRBV13, the J gene TRBJ1-5, with D possibly TRBD1 on 5 matching bases. The germline V and J ends were trimmed by 4 bases and 6 bases, with 16 bases remaining between them. Per germline, CDR1 PRHDT and CDR2 FYEKMQ (reference sequence). The CDR3 consists of 15 residues.

The V gene is TRBV30, the J gene TRBJ1-1; D is ambiguous. Trimming took off 8 bases at V and 11 bases at J, with 21 bases between the two ends. The CDR3 has 12 residues. Germline V gene lookup returns CDR1 GTSNPN and CDR2 SVGIG (reference sequence). The CDR3 sequence is CAGNRTPGWAFF. CDR3 nucleotides: TGTGCCGGGAATCGGACCCCGGGGTGGGCTTTCTTT.

The genes are TRBV15 and TRBJ2-5, with D unclear. CDR1 is LNHNV and CDR2 is YYDKDF in the germline V gene (reference sequence). This CDR3 region has 12 residues. The V gene lost 3 bases and the J gene lost 5 bases, with 7 bases spanning the gap. CDR3 bases: TGTGCCACCAGCAGTGTCCTGGAGACCCAGTACTTC. Its protein is CATSSVLETQYF.

This clone was picked up a small number of times. This sequence joins TRBV9 and TRBJ1-3; D perhaps matches TRBD1 (6 bases). V was clipped by 3 bases and J by 3 bases, with 13 bases between them. Germline assignment: CDR1 SGDLS and CDR2 YYNGEE. This CDR3 has 15 amino acids. The CDR3 is CASSGEGGFGNTIYF. The CDR3 DNA is TGTGCCAGCAGCGGGGAGGGGGGCTTTGGAAACACCATATATTTT.

This chain connects TRBV6-5 to TRBJ1-1; TRBD1 matches 7 bases. This CDR3 contains 15 residues. J gave up 5 bases and V 7 bases, and 13 bases lay outside the gene matches. Germline-derived CDR1 and CDR2 are MNHEY and SVGAGI. Written as DNA, the CDR3 is TGTGCCAGCACAGTATGGACAGGACGGGAAACTGAAGCTTTCTTT. This translates into CASTVWTGRETEAFF.

The chain recombines TRBV15 with TRBJ2-3; D is uncertain. V lost 4 bases, J lost 4 bases, and 12 bases lay in between. In germline, CDR1 is LNHNV, CDR2 YYDKDF (reference sequence). This CDR3 comprises 14 residues. The CDR3 reads CATSTTFGPDTQYF. For the CDR3, the DNA is TGTGCCACCAGCACGACCTTTGGGCCAGATACGCAGTATTTT.

This CDR3 is CASSLGQGSDTQYF. Written as DNA, the CDR3 is TGTGCCAGCAGCTTGGGACAGGGATCAGATACGCAGTATTTT. The rearrangement links TRBV5-6 to TRBJ2-3, with TRBD1 matching 7 bases. With V trimmed by 0 bases and J by 4 bases, 2 bases remained unmatched. The CDR3 runs 14 residues. The germline gives CDR1 SGHDT, CDR2 YYEEEE.

This clone has just a few counts. CDR3 sequence (DNA): TGTGCCTGGAGTGAGGGACAGGGGGACGAGGCTTTCTTT. Protein: CAWSEGQGDEAFF. This chain links TRBV30 with TRBJ1-1, with TRBD1 matching over 11 bases. The germline CDR1 and CDR2 sequences are GTSNPN and SVGIG (reference sequence). The CDR3 runs to 13 residues. The J segment lost 11 bases and the V segment lost 1 base, leaving 6 bases of the junction unmatched.

In its sample, this clone was seen once. J is TRBJ1-3 and V is TRBV2; D unclear. Trimming stripped 3 bases from V and 4 bases from J, with 10 bases between. This CDR3 has 14 residues. Germline V lookup: CDR1 SNHLY, CDR2 FYNNEI. CDR3: CASSDRGLGNTIYF. The CDR3 coding sequence is TGTGCCAGCAGTGATCGGGGATTAGGAAACACCATATATTTT.

The rearrangement links TRBV19 to TRBJ2-7; TRBD1 matches 8 bases. CDR3 length: 15 amino acids. Trimming cost V 4 bases and J 6 bases; bases outside gene matches: 11. In germline, CDR1 is LNHDA, CDR2 SQIVND (reference sequence). Here the CDR3 DNA reads TGTGCCAGTAGTACGCAGGGGGCTTCCCGCGGCGAGCAGTACTTC. Translated: CASSTQGASRGEQYF.

This rearrangement joins TRBV19 to TRBJ1-6, with 9 positions matching TRBD1. V trimming: 6 bases; J trimming: 8 bases; junction bases outside the gene matches: 8. Germline V CDR1 and CDR2: LNHDA, SQIVND (reference sequence). The CDR3 contains 15 residues. Here the CDR3 reads CASSPDRGPDSPLHF. The CDR3 nucleotides read TGTGCCAGTAGCCCGGACAGGGGCCCGGATTCACCCCTCCACTTT.

The gene calls are TRBV7-6 and TRBJ2-7, with no clear D. The CDR3 loop spans 14 amino acids. Per the germline V gene, CDR1 is SGHVS and CDR2 is FNYEAQ. V lost 5 bases to trimming and J lost 0 bases, with 11 bases between them. This CDR3 reads CASSPTVFSYEQYF. The CDR3 DNA sequence: TGTGCCAGCAGCCCAACAGTGTTCTCCTACGAGCAGTACTTC.

The chain recombines TRBV4-1 with TRBJ2-7, with 16 bases that match TRBD2. Trimming cost V 4 bases and J 3 bases; bases outside gene matches: 6. The CDR3 loop spans 17 amino acids. From germline, CDR1 is MGHRA and CDR2 YSYEKL. The CDR3 region has the DNA TGCGCCAGCAGCCTCGGGACTAGCGGGAGGGGGGGCTACGAGCAGTACTTC. Translated, it gives CASSLGTSGRGGYEQYF.

V is TRBV6-1 and J is TRBJ2-5, with 7 bases that match TRBD1. Germline CDR1 and CDR2: MNHNS and SASEGT. The V gene end was trimmed by 6 bases and the J gene end by 2 bases; junction bases not matched to a gene: 9. This CDR3 spans 15 amino acids. This CDR3 is CASSPSQGRQETQYF. CDR3 DNA sequence: TGTGCCAGCAGCCCCTCACAGGGGCGTCAAGAGACCCAGTACTTC.

Regarding this clone: A junction end diverges from the germline sequence, so it may reflect a read error. CDR3 region: CSSSAVGGLSSYEQYF. CDR3 coding DNA: TGTTCCAGCAGCGCGGTGGGAGGGCTGAGCTCCTACGAGCAGTACTTC. V usage is TRBV7-9 and J usage is TRBJ2-7; 7 bases match TRBD2. CDR3 length: 16 residues. Looked up from germline, CDR1 is SEHNR and CDR2 is FQNEAQ (reference sequence).

The chain combines TRBV5-1 with TRBJ2-5; D gene unclear. V was clipped by 0 bases and J by 2 bases, with 11 bases between them. Germline V gene data show CDR1 as SGHRS and CDR2 as YFSETQ. This CDR3 contains 15 residues. The CDR3 DNA reads TGCGCCAGCAGCTTGGGTTGGCAATTTCAAGAGACCCAGTACTTC. This sequence encodes CASSLGWQFQETQYF. Full variable domain (rest looked up from reference TRBV5-1 and TRBJ2-5): KAGVTQTPRYLIKTRGQQVTLSCSPISGHRSVSWYQQTPGQGLQFLFEYFSETQRNKGNFPGRFSGRQFSNSRSEMNVSTLELGDSALYLCASSLGWQFQETQYFGPGTRLLVL.

The chain is built from TRBV5-8 and TRBJ2-3; D is possibly TRBD2 (6 bases). V dropped 0 bases and J dropped 1 base, with 18 bases sitting between them. Germline values: CDR1 SGHTS, CDR2 YDEGEE. The CDR3 is made up of 18 amino acids. Here the CDR3 reads CASSLGAFSAGRTDTQYF. CDR3 DNA: TGTGCCAGCAGCTTGGGCGCTTTCTCGGCGGGGCGCACAGATACGCAGTATTTT. Looking up the rest from reference TRBV5-8 and TRBJ2-3 gives the full variable domain: EAGVTQSPTHLIKTRGQQATLRCSPISGHTSVYWYQQALGLGLQFLLWYDEGEERNRGNFPPRFSGRQFPNYSSELNVNALELEDSALYLCASSLGAFSAGRTDTQYFGPGTRLTVL.

J is TRBJ2-2 and V is TRBV6-1; D not certain. V lost 4 bases to trimming and J lost 2 bases, with 14 bases between them. CDR3 length equals 16 residues. Germline CDR1 and CDR2: MNHNS and SASEGT. As DNA, the CDR3 is TGTGCCAGCAGTGCCCGCAGACTCTCAAACACCGGGGAGCTGTTTTTT. Residues: CASSARRLSNTGELFF.

This clone was picked up a small number of times. The CDR3 DNA reads as TGCAGCGTTGAGGGGACCTTTGGGACACTAAACACCGGGGAGCTGTTTTTT. Translating it yields CSVEGTFGTLNTGELFF. The chain joins TRBV29-1 to TRBJ2-2; maybe TRBD1 (6 bases). V was cut by 3 bases and J by 2 bases, with 19 bases left in between. The CDR3 loop spans 17 amino acids. Germline V gene data show CDR1 as SQVTM and CDR2 as ANQGSEA.

V gene TRBV19 combines with J gene TRBJ1-2; 11 nucleotides align to TRBD1. Germline assignment: CDR1 LNHDA and CDR2 SQIVND (reference sequence). The ends lost 7 bases at V and 8 bases at J; junction bases unmatched: 18. The CDR3 has 17 residues. CDR3 residues: CASKPAGTGGVQRGYTF. The CDR3 coding sequence is TGTGCCAGTAAGCCAGCCGGGACAGGGGGAGTACAACGGGGCTACACCTTC.

This chain uses TRBV19 with TRBJ2-2; TRBD1 matches 8 bases. Trimming cost V 8 bases and J 4 bases; bases outside gene matches: 9. The germline gives CDR1 LNHDA, CDR2 SQIVND (reference sequence). CDR3 size: 15 residues. CDR3 sequence reads: CASRDRGRGTGELFF. CDR3 nucleotide sequence: TGTGCCAGTCGCGACAGGGGTAGAGGCACCGGGGAGCTGTTTTTT.